These 27 T cell receptor beta chains were sequenced from one sample in a study of OX40 agonist ivuxolimab in advanced cancers. TCRdb keeps only in-frame clones here, not all; method: immunoSEQ multiplex PCR. Altogether approximately 72,000 clones are present, around 84% being singletons, with the ten largest covering around 0.78%. This sample comprised CD4+ or CD8+ T cells sorted from blood, obtained in a trial of the OX40 agonist ivuxolimab. The origin of the receptors is an adult with an advanced solid tumor such as melanoma, head and neck, liver or kidney cancer.

This chain joins TRBV6-1 and TRBJ2-1, with TRBD1 identical over 9 bases. This CDR3 has 15 amino acids. Trimming removed 5 bases from V and 10 bases from J; junction bases left unmatched: 12. The germline V gene has CDR1 MNHNS and CDR2 SASEGT. CDR3 sequence reads: CASSLGGQGGREQFF. Here the CDR3 DNA reads TGTGCCAGCAGTTTGGGGGGACAGGGTGGTCGGGAGCAGTTCTTC.

The chain couples TRBV7-3 to TRBJ2-3, with 7 bases that match TRBD1. The CDR3 sequence is 15 residues long. The trim removed 2 bases at V and 5 bases at J, leaving 7 bases unmatched. Germline V gene lookup returns CDR1 SGHTA and CDR2 FQGTGA. The CDR3 protein is CASSLGQGDIDTQYF. The CDR3 bases are TGTGCCAGCAGCTTAGGGCAGGGGGATATAGATACGCAGTATTTT. Full variable domain (outside the CDR3, taken from reference TRBV7-3 and TRBJ2-3): GAGVSQTPSNKVTEKGKYVELRCDPISGHTALYWYRQSLGQGPEFLIYFQGTGAADDSGLPNDRFFAVRPEGSVSTLKIQRTERGDSAVYLCASSLGQGDIDTQYFGPGTRLTVL.

The rearrangement uses TRBV27 and TRBJ1-1, with D possibly matching TRBD1 (5 bases). The germline gives CDR1 MNHEY, CDR2 SMNVEV (reference sequence). V lost 3 bases to trimming and J lost 3 bases, with 8 bases between them. The length of the CDR3 is 13 residues. Written as DNA, the CDR3 is TGTGCCAGCAGTTTCAAGGGGTACACTGAAGCTTTCTTT. Translated, it gives CASSFKGYTEAFF.

This clone is a singleton in its sample. The rearrangement uses TRBV11-3 and TRBJ2-1; the D gene is possibly TRBD2 (7 bases). From germline, CDR1 is SGHNT and CDR2 YENEEA. This CDR3 comprises 15 residues. Deletions cut 5 bases from V and 10 bases from J, with 21 bases between. In nucleotides, the CDR3 is TGTGCCAGCAGCCCCCCCGGGGGGCGGTTAGGCGAGCAGTTCTTC. This codes for CASSPPGGRLGEQFF.

The J gene is TRBJ1-1, the V gene TRBV11-2, with D unresolved. From germline, CDR1 is SGHAT and CDR2 FQNNGV. CDR3 length: 13 residues. V was shortened by 3 bases and J by 3 bases, with 8 bases between the two germline ends. The CDR3 nucleotides read TGTGCCAGCAGCTTCAACGGGGACACTGAAGCTTTCTTT. Translating it yields CASSFNGDTEAFF.

This clone came up once. The V call is TRBV5-1, the J call TRBJ1-6; D is possibly TRBD1 (6 bases). The germline V gene has CDR1 SGHRS and CDR2 YFSETQ. This CDR3 is built from 16 residues. Deletions cut 4 bases from V and 8 bases from J, with 19 bases between. In DNA, the CDR3 is TGCGCCAGCAGCAAGGGGGACGGACAGACCTATTCACCCCTCCACTTT. Amino acid sequence: CASSKGDGQTYSPLHF.

The CDR3 coding sequence is TGTGCCAGCAGCTTACTAGTAGATACGCAGTATTTT. Translating it yields CASSLLVDTQYF. The genes are TRBV7-9 and TRBJ2-3; D gene uncertain. This CDR3 comprises 12 residues. V was pared by 2 bases and J by 5 bases, with 5 bases between. Germline loops: CDR1 SEHNR, CDR2 FQNEAQ (reference sequence).

This clone came up a few times. The J gene is TRBJ1-4, the V gene TRBV7-4; 10 positions match TRBD1. V shed 3 bases, J shed 1 base, and the junction held 11 bases outside the gene matches. Germline lookup yields CDR1 SGHVT and CDR2 SQSDAQ. The CDR3 is made up of 19 amino acids. CDR3 loop: CASSFRDRGRVETNEKLFF. Here the CDR3 DNA reads TGTGCCAGCAGCTTCCGGGACAGGGGAAGGGTGGAAACTAATGAAAAACTGTTTTTT.

This clone has a single count. The chain combines TRBV27 with TRBJ2-7; D remains ambiguous. The germline CDR1 and CDR2 sequences are MNHEY and SMNVEV (reference sequence). The CDR3 loop spans 13 amino acids. The V and J ends lost 5 bases and 5 bases respectively, with 13 bases between them. In DNA, the CDR3 is TGTGCCAGCAGTAGATCTCCACTGGACGAGCAGTACTTC. This sequence encodes CASSRSPLDEQYF.

The chain links TRBV2 to TRBJ2-3; D unclear. The CDR3 has 12 residues. The germline CDR1 and CDR2 sequences are SNHLY and FYNNEI. V was cut by 3 bases and J by 5 bases, with 6 bases left in between. The CDR3 DNA reads as TGTGCCAGCAGTGAGTTGGGAGATACGCAGTATTTT. This codes for CASSELGDTQYF.

V is TRBV10-2 and J is TRBJ2-3, with TRBD2 matching over 11 bases. Germline V gene lookup returns CDR1 WSHSY and CDR2 SAAADI. The length of the CDR3 is 14 residues. J gave up 3 bases and V 6 bases, and 2 bases lay outside the gene matches. CDR3 coding DNA: TGCGCCAGCAGCGCTAGCGGGAGGACAGATACGCAGTATTTT. It specifies CASSASGRTDTQYF.

The V call is TRBV7-2, the J call TRBJ1-1, with 7 bases aligning to TRBD1. V lost 5 bases, J lost 4 bases, and 7 bases stayed unmatched. CDR1 and CDR2 (germline): SGHTA, FQGNSA. This CDR3 is built from 14 residues. CDR3 sequence (DNA): TGTGCCAGCAGCGGTGACAGGGTGGTCACTGAAGCTTTCTTT. Translating gives CASSGDRVVTEAFF.

The rearrangement joins TRBV18 to TRBJ1-1; no clear D. The CDR3 extends over 13 amino acids. The V end lost 6 bases, the J end lost 1 base, and 9 bases lay between the germline ends. Germline-derived CDR1 and CDR2 are KGHSH and LQKENI. CDR3 protein: CASSRLKNTEAFF. The CDR3 region has the DNA TGTGCCAGCTCTAGGCTCAAGAACACTGAAGCTTTCTTT.

V gene TRBV28 combines with J gene TRBJ1-5; TRBD1 aligns across 8 bases. This CDR3 is 15 amino acids long. The junction had 3 bases not matched to a gene; V was cut back by 3 bases and J by 2 bases. The germline V gene has CDR1 MDHEN and CDR2 SYDVKM. The CDR3 DNA is TGTGCCAGCAGTTTGCAGGGGGCAGGCAATCAGCCCCAGCATTTT. Its protein is CASSLQGAGNQPQHF.

This clone appeared a single time. CDR3 in DNA: TGCGCCAGCAGCCAAGAGGTAGGGAACTATGGCTACACCTTC. As protein: CASSQEVGNYGYTF. This chain connects TRBV4-1 to TRBJ1-2; D gene uncertain. V lost 0 bases and J lost 2, with 7 bases in between. The CDR3 runs to 14 residues. Germline loops: CDR1 MGHRA, CDR2 YSYEKL.

This clone was detected only a few times. The chain joins TRBV6-6 to TRBJ2-7, with D maybe TRBD1 (5 bases). Trimming took off 0 bases at V and 4 bases at J, with 16 bases between the two ends. Germline lookup yields CDR1 MNHNY and CDR2 SVGAGI (reference sequence). CDR3 length equals 16 residues. In DNA, the CDR3 is TGTGCCAGCAGTTACTCCTCCATGCGAACAGGTTACGAGCAGTACTTC. It codes for CASSYSSMRTGYEQYF.

This clone has just one count. The V call is TRBV5-1, the J call TRBJ2-1, with D perhaps assigned TRBD1 or TRBD2 (5 bases each). Looked up from germline, CDR1 is SGHRS and CDR2 is YFSETQ. The V end lost 5 bases, the J end lost 9 bases, and 15 bases lay between the germline ends. There are 13 residues in the CDR3. CDR3 sequence: CASRRGEEGEQFF. For the CDR3, the DNA is TGCGCCAGCAGGAGGGGAGAGGAAGGTGAGCAGTTCTTC.

The V call is TRBV30, the J call TRBJ1-5; a weak D match, TRBD1 (5 bases). V shed 4 bases and J shed 6 bases, with 16 bases lying between them. The CDR3 contains 14 residues. Germline V gives CDR1 GTSNPN, CDR2 SVGIG (reference sequence). The DNA of the CDR3 is TGTGCCTGGAACCGAGTCAGGGATGGTCAGCCCCAGCATTTT. Translating gives CAWNRVRDGQPQHF.

In its sample, this clone was seen many times. The DNA for the CDR3 is TGTGCCAGCAGTCCTGGGACAGCTTATCAGCCCCAGCATTTT. Translation gives CASSPGTAYQPQHF. V is TRBV28 and J is TRBJ1-5; 7 bases agree with TRBD1. With V trimmed by 5 bases and J by 5 bases, 6 bases remained unmatched. CDR1 is MDHEN, CDR2 SYDVKM, per germline. This CDR3 is 14 amino acids long.

The V and J genes are TRBV5-6 and TRBJ2-1; a possible D gene is TRBD1 (6 bases). Germline V gene sequence: CDR1 SGHDT, CDR2 YYEEEE. V lost 3 bases and J 2 bases, leaving 12 bases between the germline ends. The CDR3 contains 15 residues. The DNA of the CDR3 is TGTGCCAGCAGCTATACCGGGACACCCTACAATGAGCAGTTCTTC. Protein product: CASSYTGTPYNEQFF.

The J gene is TRBJ1-1, the V gene TRBV29-1; D gene uncertain. Looked up from germline, CDR1 is SQVTM and CDR2 is ANQGSEA. This CDR3 is 12 amino acids long. V gave up 4 bases and J gave up 2 bases, with 8 bases separating them. The CDR3 spells CSVGSANTEAFF. The CDR3 bases are TGCAGCGTTGGTAGCGCTAACACTGAAGCTTTCTTT.

This rearrangement joins TRBV6-6 to TRBJ2-1; possibly TRBD2 for D (6 bases). Per the germline V gene, CDR1 is MNHNY and CDR2 is SVGAGI (reference sequence). This CDR3 has 14 amino acids. The V gene lost 7 bases and the J gene lost 0 bases, with 10 bases spanning the gap. CDR3 amino acids: CASKKGLSYNEQFF. The CDR3 DNA sequence: TGTGCCAGCAAAAAGGGACTCTCCTACAATGAGCAGTTCTTC.

The V gene is TRBV7-2, the J gene TRBJ1-6; D is possibly TRBD1 (5 bases). There are 17 residues in the CDR3. Trimming cost V 6 bases and J 8 bases, with 23 bases left between them. Germline-derived CDR1 and CDR2 are SGHTA and FQGNSA. CDR3 protein: CASRSERGRYRDSPLHF. The CDR3, as DNA: TGTGCCAGCAGGTCCGAGAGGGGCCGTTATAGGGATTCACCCCTCCACTTT.

This clone was seen a single time. The chain is built from TRBV11-2 and TRBJ1-5, with D maybe TRBD1 (5 bases). From germline, CDR1 is SGHAT and CDR2 FQNNGV. Trimming took off 3 bases at V and 3 bases at J, with 9 bases between the two ends. There are 14 residues in the CDR3. This chain's CDR3 is CASSFGGPNQPQHF. For the CDR3, the DNA is TGTGCCAGCAGCTTTGGGGGACCCAATCAGCCCCAGCATTTT.

The chain carries TRBV5-4 and TRBJ2-7; 9 nucleotides align to TRBD1. From germline, CDR1 is SGHNT and CDR2 YYREEE (reference sequence). CDR3 length: 15 amino acids. The ends lost 0 bases at V and 6 bases at J; junction bases unmatched: 7. The CDR3 nucleotides are TGTGCCAGCAGCTTGGAGTCGGGACAGGGCTTCGAGCAGTACTTC. As protein: CASSLESGQGFEQYF.

This clone has just a few counts. The chain recombines TRBV18 with TRBJ1-5; D unclear. The germline gives CDR1 KGHSH, CDR2 LQKENI. V lost 6 bases to trimming and J lost 0 bases, with 15 bases between them. The CDR3 covers 16 residues. The CDR3 region has the DNA TGTGCCAGCTCTCCCTTCCCGCGAGCTAGCAATCAGCCCCAGCATTTT. It codes for CASSPFPRASNQPQHF.

The chain joins TRBV4-1 to TRBJ2-5; the D call may be TRBD1 or TRBD2 (7 bases each). Trimming cost V 0 bases and J 3 bases, with 14 bases left between them. The germline gives CDR1 MGHRA, CDR2 YSYEKL. The CDR3 extends over 16 amino acids. CDR3 bases: TGCGCCAGCAGCCAAGATGGGAGGGGGCGGGAAGAGACCCAGTACTTC. Translating gives CASSQDGRGREETQYF.